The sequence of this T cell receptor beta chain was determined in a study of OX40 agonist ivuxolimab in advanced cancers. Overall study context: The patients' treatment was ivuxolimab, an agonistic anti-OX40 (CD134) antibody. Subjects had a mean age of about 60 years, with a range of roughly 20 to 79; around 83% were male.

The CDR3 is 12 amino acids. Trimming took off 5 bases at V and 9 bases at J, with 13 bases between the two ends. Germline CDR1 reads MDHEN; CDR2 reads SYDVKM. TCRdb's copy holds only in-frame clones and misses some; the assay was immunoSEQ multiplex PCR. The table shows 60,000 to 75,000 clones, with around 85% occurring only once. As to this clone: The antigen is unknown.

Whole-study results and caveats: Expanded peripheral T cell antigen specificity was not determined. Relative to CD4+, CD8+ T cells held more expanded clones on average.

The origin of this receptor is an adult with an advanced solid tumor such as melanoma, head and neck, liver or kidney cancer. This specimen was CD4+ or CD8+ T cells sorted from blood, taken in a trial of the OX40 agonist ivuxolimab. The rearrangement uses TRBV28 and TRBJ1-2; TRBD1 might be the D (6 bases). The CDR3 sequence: CASSILRGSYTF. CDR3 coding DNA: TGTGCCAGCAGTATCCTCAGGGGTAGCTACACCTTC.